The TCR beta chain described here comes from a study of T cells in Graves' hyperthyroidism and ophthalmopathy. General study results and limits: Most clonotypes expanded in the thyroid (above 0.001) were also present in blood.

The table lists this clonotype with a few counts. No antigen is known for it. Diagnostic assessment was based on clinical symptoms, serum thyroxine and TRAb, thyroid ultrasound and orbital computed tomography. Researchers amplified the TCR beta CDR3 regions from RNA transcripts. The HTBI set primed first-round TCR CDR3 RT-PCR. In TCRdb, the multiplex PCR reads were re-called with MiXCR into one record per CDR3 protein. The profile shows about 700,000 distinct CDR3 sequences, about 45% of them singletons. Trimming shortened V by 2 bases and J by 6 bases, and 13 bases separated the two germline ends. This CDR3 has 14 residues.

The sequence was obtained from an adult man with Graves' disease, either hyperthyroidism or ophthalmopathy (not recorded which). J is TRBJ1-2 and V is TRBV12-3 or TRBV12-4; D gene ambiguous. Specimen: peripheral blood or thyroid tissue (not recorded which). The CDR3 DNA reads TGTGCCAGCAGTTTATCGACTAATGGGGATGGCTACACCTTC. Its protein is CASSLSTNGDGYTF.